These 30 T cell receptor beta chains were sequenced from one sample in a study of T-cell memory formation after mild COVID-19. In TCRdb, the 5' RACE reads were re-called with MiXCR into one record per CDR3 protein. Of 200,000 to 250,000 distinct CDR3 sequences listed, over 9% are singletons. Source material: PBMCs or a T cell subset sorted from them (not recorded which). These receptors came from a man aged 18 to 30 who had mild COVID-19 (a few samples of this study predate the infection). Cell type and time point are not known.

This clonotype was seen more than once but under ten times. This chain connects TRBV24-1 to TRBJ1-5; D ambiguous. Germline V lookup: CDR1 KGHDR, CDR2 SFDVKD. The CDR3 covers 16 residues. V was pared by 0 bases and J by 4 bases, with 12 bases between. The CDR3 bases are TGTGCCACCAGTGATTTGTCGGCAGGAGATAATCAGCCCCAGCATTTT. Translated: CATSDLSAGDNQPQHF.

There are many counts of this clonotype. The rearrangement joins TRBV10-2 to TRBJ1-5; no definite D call. The CDR3 is 14 amino acids. Trimming cost V 2 bases and J 4 bases, with 9 bases left between them. Germline V CDR1 and CDR2: WSHSY, SAAADI. CDR3 sequence (DNA): TGCGCCAGCAGTGAGAGTCACCTTAATCAGCCCCAGCATTTT. Its protein product is CASSESHLNQPQHF.

In this sample, this clonotype turned up many times. The J gene is TRBJ2-1, the V gene TRBV7-6, with D possibly matching TRBD2 (5 bases). V lost 1 base, J lost 0 bases, and 7 bases lay in between. This CDR3 comprises 15 residues. The germline V gene encodes CDR1 SGHVS and CDR2 FNYEAQ. The CDR3 loop is CASSLGGYSYNEQFF. CDR3 nucleotides: TGTGCCAGCAGCTTAGGAGGGTACTCCTACAATGAGCAGTTCTTC.

This clonotype was counted ten times or more. The chain carries TRBV5-1 and TRBJ2-2; 7 positions agree with TRBD2. The junction had 7 bases not matched to a gene; V was cut back by 5 bases and J by 3 bases. The CDR3 contains 15 residues. The V gene's germline CDR1 is SGHRS and CDR2 YFSETQ. The CDR3 region has the DNA TGCGCCAGCAGTTTTGGACTAGTTCACACCGGGGAGCTGTTTTTT. Protein product: CASSFGLVHTGELFF.

This clonotype appeared a few times. This chain links TRBV7-9 with TRBJ1-5; D gene unclear. Per germline, CDR1 SEHNR and CDR2 FQNEAQ (reference sequence). The germline V and J ends were trimmed by 1 base and 0 bases, with 4 bases remaining between them. This CDR3 has 14 amino acids. The CDR3 DNA is TGTGCCAGCAGCTTAGGTAATAGCAATCAGCCCCAGCATTTT. Its translation: CASSLGNSNQPQHF.

This clonotype was seen ten or more times. This chain links TRBV7-3 with TRBJ2-3; 10 bases are shared with TRBD2. This CDR3 is 15 amino acids long. From germline, CDR1 is SGHTA and CDR2 FQGTGA. Trimming took 4 bases from V and 5 from J; bases not matched to a gene: 6. CDR3 in DNA: TGTGCCAGCAGCTCTAGCGGGGGCGGGGGAGATACGCAGTATTTT. This translates into CASSSSGGGGDTQYF.

Only a few counts were recorded for this clonotype. The V call is TRBV5-4, the J call TRBJ2-4; the D gene is possibly TRBD1 (6 bases). CDR1 and CDR2 from the germline V gene are SGHNT and YYREEE (reference sequence). The V end lost 4 bases, the J end lost 3 bases, and 17 bases lay between the germline ends. The CDR3 contains 16 residues. The CDR3 bases are TGTGCCAGCAGCCGCGGACAGCTCCTAGGCAAAAACATTCAGTACTTC. Translation gives CASSRGQLLGKNIQYF. The full variable domain, with the rest looked up from reference TRBV5-4 and TRBJ2-4, is ETGVTQSPTHLIKTRGQQVTLRCSSQSGHNTVSWYQQALGQGPQFIFQYYREEENGRGNFPPRFSGLQFPNYSSELNVNALELDDSALYLCASSRGQLLGKNIQYFGAGTRLSVL.

This chain joins TRBV28 and TRBJ2-1, with 9 bases matching TRBD2. Germline V gives CDR1 MDHEN, CDR2 SYDVKM. There are 14 residues in the CDR3. With V trimmed by 7 bases and J by 4 bases, 5 bases remained unmatched. CDR3 DNA: TGTGCCAGCACCGCGGGGGGGCGATACAATGAGCAGTTCTTC. It codes for CASTAGGRYNEQFF. The whole variable domain, remainder taken from reference TRBV28 and TRBJ2-1, is DVKVTQSSRYLVKRTGEKVFLECVQDMDHENMFWYRQDPGLGLRLIYFSYDVKMKEKGDIPEGYSVSREKKERFSLILESASTNQTSMYLCASTAGGRYNEQFFGPGTRLTVL.

The chain is built from TRBV29-1 and TRBJ1-2; TRBD1 aligns across 8 bases. Unmatched junction bases numbered 8, after V lost 5 bases and J lost 3 bases. The CDR3 is 14 amino acids. Germline values: CDR1 SQVTM, CDR2 ANQGSEA. CDR3 bases: TGCAGCGTTACCACAGGGGGTCCCTACTATGGCTACACCTTC. It codes for CSVTTGGPYYGYTF. The whole variable domain, remainder taken from reference TRBV29-1 and TRBJ1-2, is SAVISQKPSRDICQRGTSLTIQCQVDSQVTMMFWYRQQPGQSLTLIATANQGSEATYESGFVIDKFPISRPNLTFSTLTVSNMSPEDSSIYLCSVTTGGPYYGYTFGSGTRLTVV.

This clonotype was found a few times. The chain carries TRBV10-3 and TRBJ2-1; possibly TRBD2 for D (6 bases). Germline CDR1 is ENHRY and CDR2 is SYGVKD. The ends were cut back, 4 bases at V and 10 bases at J, with 17 bases in the middle. This CDR3 has 14 amino acids. In DNA, the CDR3 is TGTGCCATCAGTGGCCGGGACGGGACTGGGGAGCAGTTCTTC. As protein: CAISGRDGTGEQFF.

This clonotype appeared a few times. The V call is TRBV12-3 or TRBV12-4, the J call TRBJ1-4; 10 nucleotides line up with TRBD1. This CDR3 comprises 14 residues. Germline trimming cut 3 bases from V and 11 bases from J; bases unmatched to any gene: 6. The CDR3 sequence: CASSFRDRGGKLFF. CDR3 nucleotide sequence: TGTGCCAGCAGTTTCCGGGACAGGGGCGGCAAACTGTTTTTT.

This clonotype was observed at least ten times. The chain combines TRBV29-1 with TRBJ2-1; maybe TRBD1 (6 bases). CDR1 SQVTM and CDR2 ANQGSEA come from the germline V gene. CDR3 size: 14 residues. V was shortened by 3 bases and J by 8 bases, with 17 bases between the two germline ends. CDR3 in amino acids: CSVDMGALTDEQFF. DNA of the CDR3: TGCAGCGTTGATATGGGGGCCCTGACTGATGAGCAGTTCTTC.

This clonotype was detected only a few times. This chain joins TRBV7-8 and TRBJ2-1; no clear D gene. The CDR3 is 14 residues long. The V end lost 8 bases, the J end lost 6 bases, and 17 bases lay between the germline ends. From germline, CDR1 is SGHVS and CDR2 FQNEAQ. The CDR3 bases are TGTGCCAGCGGATCTAGGATTCGGATCAATGAGCAGTTCTTC. It yields the protein CASGSRIRINEQFF.

This clonotype has only a few counts. The CDR3, as DNA: TGTGCCAGCAGTACCCGGGGTAACTACGAGCAGTACGTC. It codes for CASSTRGNYEQYV. The chain links TRBV12-3 or TRBV12-4 to TRBJ2-7; D may be TRBD2 (5 bases). The V and J ends lost 5 bases and 3 bases respectively, with 11 bases between them. This CDR3 is 13 amino acids long.

Only a few counts were recorded for this clonotype. This CDR3 is CASSQLTSSGGASGTDTQYF. CDR3 nucleotide sequence: TGCGCCAGCAGCCAACTAACCTCCAGCGGGGGGGCCTCGGGCACAGATACGCAGTATTTT. V gene TRBV4-3 combines with J gene TRBJ2-3; 10 bases match TRBD2. V dropped 2 bases and J dropped 1; count of bases not matched to a gene: 15. The CDR3 contains 20 residues. Germline loops: CDR1 LGHNA, CDR2 YSLEER.

A few counts support this clonotype. The genes are TRBV7-2 and TRBJ1-2, with D maybe TRBD1 (6 bases). Germline lookup yields CDR1 SGHTA and CDR2 FQGNSA. The CDR3 length is 15 residues. Deletions cut 2 bases from V and 4 bases from J, with 14 bases between. DNA for the CDR3: TGTGCCAGCAGCTTAAGCCAGGGGATTTCCTATGGCTACACCTTC. Amino acid sequence: CASSLSQGISYGYTF.

This clonotype was seen a handful of times. The chain has TRBV24-1 and TRBJ2-1; D not resolved. The CDR3 extends over 12 amino acids. Trimming took 4 bases from V and 5 from J, leaving 5 bases between them. Germline CDR1 KGHDR, CDR2 SFDVKD. CDR3 region: CATSDLDNEQFF. The CDR3 region has the DNA TGTGCCACCAGTGACCTTGACAATGAGCAGTTCTTC.

This clonotype was seen many times. The genes are TRBV7-9 and TRBJ2-1; no clear D gene. This CDR3 has 12 amino acids. Between the trimmed V and J ends, which lost 2 bases and 9 bases, there was a span of 8 bases. From germline, CDR1 is SEHNR and CDR2 FQNEAQ (reference sequence). CDR3 DNA sequence: TGTGCCAGCAGCTTACTTAGTAGTGAGCAGTTCTTC. This gives the protein CASSLLSSEQFF.

The chain is built from TRBV12-3 or TRBV12-4 and TRBJ2-7; TRBD2 is a possible D gene (5 bases). CDR3 length: 13 residues. V lost 4 bases, J lost 5 bases, and 12 bases lay in between. This chain's CDR3 is CASSWAGRDEQYF. The CDR3 bases are TGTGCCAGCAGTTGGGCGGGTAGGGACGAGCAGTACTTC.

The table lists this clonotype with a few counts. The chain carries TRBV20-1 and TRBJ1-6, with D possibly matching TRBD1 (5 bases). With 0 bases removed from V and 6 bases from J, the gap between germline ends came to 18 bases. Germline V gives CDR1 DFQATT, CDR2 SNEGSKA (reference sequence). This CDR3 is 17 amino acids long. This CDR3 reads CSARDGGGSGINSPLHF. The CDR3, as DNA: TGCAGTGCTAGAGATGGGGGGGGTTCAGGGATTAATTCACCCCTCCACTTT.

The CDR3 reads CASSSSPGAADTQYF. In nucleotides, the CDR3 is TGTGCCAGCAGCTCCAGTCCCGGGGCGGCAGATACGCAGTATTTT. The chain recombines TRBV9 with TRBJ2-3; D may correspond to TRBD1 or TRBD2 (5 bases each). This CDR3 is built from 15 residues. Germline V gene lookup returns CDR1 SGDLS and CDR2 YYNGEE. The V end was cut by 4 bases, the J end by 4 bases, with 16 bases between. Looking up the rest from reference TRBV9 and TRBJ2-3 gives the full variable domain: DSGVTQTPKHLITATGQRVTLRCSPRSGDLSVYWYQQSLDQGLQFLIQYYNGEERAKGNILERFSAQQFPDLHSELNLSSLELGDSALYFCASSSSPGAADTQYFGPGTRLTVL.

This clonotype showed up just a few times. The chain links TRBV4-2 to TRBJ2-2; 11 bases fit TRBD2. The CDR3 contains 17 residues. Trimming cost V 4 bases and J 7 bases; bases outside gene matches: 11. Per the germline V gene, CDR1 is LGHNA and CDR2 is YNFKEQ. CDR3 DNA: TGTGCCAGCAGCCCTGCTACTAGCGGGAGAGGTGGCGGGGAGCTGTTTTTT. Amino acids: CASSPATSGRGGGELFF.

This clonotype appeared many times. The J gene is TRBJ1-6, the V gene TRBV27; no definite D call. Germline CDR1 reads MNHEY; CDR2 reads SMNVEV (reference sequence). This CDR3 comprises 15 residues. Deletions cut 0 bases from V and 5 bases from J, with 8 bases between. CDR3 DNA sequence: TGTGCCAGCAGTTTATCGAACGGAGATAATTCACCCCTCCACTTT. It encodes CASSLSNGDNSPLHF.

The J gene is TRBJ2-7, the V gene TRBV10-3; the D gene is possibly TRBD1 (6 bases). The germline gives CDR1 ENHRY, CDR2 SYGVKD. The CDR3 is 12 residues long. Trimming left V 5 bases short and J 6 bases short, with 11 bases between. The CDR3 here is CAISTGHFEQYV. The CDR3 nucleotides read TGTGCCATCAGTACGGGACACTTCGAGCAGTACGTC.

This chain links TRBV4-1 with TRBJ2-1; D may be TRBD1 (6 bases). Germline assignment: CDR1 MGHRA and CDR2 YSYEKL. CDR3 length equals 16 residues. Trimming pared 3 bases from V and 8 bases from J, leaving 20 bases between. The CDR3 reads CASSQEPWTVIDEQFF. CDR3 sequence (DNA): TGCGCCAGCAGCCAGGAGCCGTGGACAGTTATTGATGAGCAGTTCTTC.

In this sample, this clonotype turned up a few times. The chain carries TRBV5-5 and TRBJ2-7; 7 nucleotides line up with TRBD1. V shed 2 bases, J shed 6 bases, and the junction held 5 bases outside the gene matches. Germline V CDR1 and CDR2: SGHKS, YYEKEE (reference sequence). The length of the CDR3 is 13 residues. CDR3 residues: CASSFGTVGEQYV. DNA for the CDR3: TGTGCCAGCAGCTTCGGGACAGTCGGCGAGCAGTACGTC.

The V and J genes are TRBV20-1 and TRBJ1-5; D is perhaps TRBD1 (5 bases). Germline loops: CDR1 DFQATT, CDR2 SNEGSKA (reference sequence). The CDR3 contains 15 residues. Trimming left V 3 bases short and J 7 bases short, with 19 bases between. As DNA, the CDR3 is TGCAGTGCTAGCTTATCAGGTGGGACGAGGCAGCCCCAGCATTTT. Its protein is CSASLSGGTRQPQHF.

The chain employs TRBV9 and TRBJ2-3, with D unclear. Looked up from germline, CDR1 is SGDLS and CDR2 is YYNGEE. Between the trimmed V and J ends, which lost 0 bases and 7 bases, there was a span of 9 bases. The length of the CDR3 is 13 residues. The DNA for the CDR3 is TGTGCCAGCAGCGTAGCTGGCCCTAATACGCAGTATTTT. It encodes CASSVAGPNTQYF.

This clonotype has a handful of counts. The rearrangement uses TRBV5-1 and TRBJ1-3, with D possibly matching TRBD1 (6 bases). Germline lookup yields CDR1 SGHRS and CDR2 YFSETQ. V lost 6 bases and J 0 bases, leaving 13 bases between the germline ends. The CDR3 runs 15 residues. Written as DNA, the CDR3 is TGCGCCAGCACCGATACAGGGAGCTCTGGAAACACCATATATTTT. Translating gives CASTDTGSSGNTIYF.

In this sample, this clonotype turned up a few times. CDR3 region: CASSLGQPQHF. The CDR3 bases are TGTGCCAGCAGTTTGGGTCAGCCCCAGCATTTT. This chain connects TRBV12-3 or TRBV12-4 to TRBJ1-5; D call uncertain. This CDR3 comprises 11 residues. V lost 3 bases to trimming and J lost 6 bases, with 3 bases between them.